This T cell receptor beta chain originates from a study of T cell repertoires in cytomegalovirus infection. Overall study findings and caveats: The ex vivo response showed dominance by HLA-C-restricted CMV-specific TCR beta clonotypes.

TCRdb reprocessed the reads via MiXCR and lists one record per CDR3 protein. The data contain some 920,000 distinct CDR3 sequences, about a third of them singletons. Concerning this clonotype: Antigen: not known.

The CDR3 is made up of 15 amino acids. Trimming took off 3 bases at V and 1 base at J, with 10 bases between the two ends. Looked up from germline, CDR1 is SGDLS and CDR2 is YYNGEE. The clonotype comes from a human donor in good health (CMV status not recorded). Some clones in this sample may be carry-over from other donors' samples. V and J are TRBV9 and TRBJ2-2; D uncertain. The sample consisted of cultured CD8+ T cells from PBMCs, taken from culture after CMV antigen stimulation. The CDR3 coding sequence is TGTGCCAGCAGCGACCGATCCATGAACACCGGGGAGCTGTTTTTT. Translating gives CASSDRSMNTGELFF.